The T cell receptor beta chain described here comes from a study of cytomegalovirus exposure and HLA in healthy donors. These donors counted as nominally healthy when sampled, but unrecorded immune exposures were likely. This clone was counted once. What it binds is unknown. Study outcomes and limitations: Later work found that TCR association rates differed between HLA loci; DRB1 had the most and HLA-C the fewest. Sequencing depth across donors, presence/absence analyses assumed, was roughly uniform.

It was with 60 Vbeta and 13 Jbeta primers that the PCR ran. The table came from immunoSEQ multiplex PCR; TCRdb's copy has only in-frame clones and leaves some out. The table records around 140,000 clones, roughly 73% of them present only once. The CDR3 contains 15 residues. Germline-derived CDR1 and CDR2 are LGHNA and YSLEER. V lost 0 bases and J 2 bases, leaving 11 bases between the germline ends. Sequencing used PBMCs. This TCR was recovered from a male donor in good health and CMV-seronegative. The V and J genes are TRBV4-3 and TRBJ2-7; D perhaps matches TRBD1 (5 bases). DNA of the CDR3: TGCGCCAGCAGCCAAGATACAGACAGTACCTACGAGCAGTACTTC. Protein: CASSQDTDSTYEQYF.